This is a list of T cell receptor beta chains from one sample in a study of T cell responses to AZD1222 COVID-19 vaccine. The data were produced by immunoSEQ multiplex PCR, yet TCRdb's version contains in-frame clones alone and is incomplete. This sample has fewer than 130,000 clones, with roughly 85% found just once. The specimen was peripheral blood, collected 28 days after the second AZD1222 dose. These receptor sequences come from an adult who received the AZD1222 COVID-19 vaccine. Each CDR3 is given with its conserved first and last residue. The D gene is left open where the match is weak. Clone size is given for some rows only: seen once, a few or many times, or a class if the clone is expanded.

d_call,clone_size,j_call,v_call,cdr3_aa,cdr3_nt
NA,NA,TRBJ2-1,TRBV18,CASSPPGQSNSYNEQFF,TGTGCCAGCTCACCCCCCGGACAGTCGAACTCCTACAATGAGCAGTTCTTC
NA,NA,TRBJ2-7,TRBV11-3,CASSAGAGPFYEQYF,TGTGCCAGCAGCGCCGGGGCAGGGCCCTTTTACGAGCAGTACTTC
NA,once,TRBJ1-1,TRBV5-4,CASSFEGLNTEAFF,TGTGCCAGCAGCTTTGAGGGCTTGAACACTGAAGCTTTCTTT
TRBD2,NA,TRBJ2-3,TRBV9,CASTPSGGF,TGTGCCAGCACTCCGTCGGGAGGTTTT
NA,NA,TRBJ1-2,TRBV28,CASSLSSGYTF,TGTGCCAGCAGTTTATCGTCTGGCTACACCTTC
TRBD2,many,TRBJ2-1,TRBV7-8,CASSLSPGTSSYNEQFF,TGTGCCAGCAGCTTAAGCCCCGGGACTAGCTCTTACAATGAGCAGTTCTTC
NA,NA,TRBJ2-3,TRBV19,CASSPGTRRRTDTQYF,TGTGCCAGTAGCCCAGGTACTAGGCGACGCACAGATACGCAGTATTTT
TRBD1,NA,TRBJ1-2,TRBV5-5,CASSRESGGTPGYTF,TGTGCCAGCAGTCGTGAGTCAGGGGGCACGCCCGGCTACACCTTC
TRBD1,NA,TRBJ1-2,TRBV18,CASSPYTGTGGDDGYTF,TGTGCCAGCTCACCATATACCGGGACAGGGGGAGACGATGGCTACACCTTC
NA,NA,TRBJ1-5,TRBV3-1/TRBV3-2,CASSHCRGRRNQPQHF,TGTGCCAGCAGCCATTGTAGGGGCCGTCGTAATCAGCCCCAGCATTTT
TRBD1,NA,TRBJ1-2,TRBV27,CASRPRQGVYGYTF,TGTGCCAGCAGGCCCCGACAGGGCGTCTATGGCTACACCTTC
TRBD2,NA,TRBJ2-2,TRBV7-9,CASSLEFTSGRASGELFF,TGTGCCAGCAGCTTGGAATTTACTAGCGGGAGGGCCTCCGGGGAGCTGTTTTTT
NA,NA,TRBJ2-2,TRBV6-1,CASSEDYTGELFF,TGTGCCAGCAGTGAAGATTACACCGGGGAGCTGTTTTTT
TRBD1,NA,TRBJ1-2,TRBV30,CAWSGTGGYGYTF,TGTGCCTGGAGTGGGACAGGGGGCTATGGCTACACCTTC
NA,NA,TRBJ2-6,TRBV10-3,CAIGNRVGTGANVLTF,TGTGCCATCGGTAACCGGGTAGGGACTGGGGCCAACGTCCTGACTTTC
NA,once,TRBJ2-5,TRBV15,CATSSQNSAQETQYF,TGTGCCACCAGCAGTCAAAACAGTGCCCAAGAGACCCAGTACTTC
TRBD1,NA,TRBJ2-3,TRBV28,CASSSARDRGFVTDTQYF,TGTGCCAGCAGTTCCGCGCGGGACAGGGGGTTCGTCACAGATACGCAGTATTTT
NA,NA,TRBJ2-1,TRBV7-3,CASSLGPDNEQFF,TGTGCCAGCAGCCTCGGACCGGACAATGAGCAGTTCTTC
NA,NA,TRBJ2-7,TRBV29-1,CSVEADRGYEQYF,TGCAGCGTTGAAGCGGATAGGGGGTACGAGCAGTACTTC
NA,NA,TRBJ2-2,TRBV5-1,CASSLLRDTGELFF,TGCGCCAGCAGCTTGCTTCGGGACACCGGGGAGCTGTTTTTT
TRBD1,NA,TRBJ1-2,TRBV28,CASSSFRGPHANYGYTF,TGTGCCAGCAGTTCGTTCAGGGGGCCTCACGCTAACTATGGCTACACCTTC
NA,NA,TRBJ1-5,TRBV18,CASSPDSNQPQHF,TGTGCCAGCTCACCGGATAGCAATCAGCCCCAGCATTTT
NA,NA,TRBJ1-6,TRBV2,CASSDGGYNSPLHF,TGTGCCAGCAGTGACGGCGGTTATAATTCACCCCTCCACTTT
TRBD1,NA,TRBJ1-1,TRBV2,CASSGDRGTTEAFF,TGTGCCAGCAGCGGCGACAGGGGAACGACTGAAGCTTTCTTT
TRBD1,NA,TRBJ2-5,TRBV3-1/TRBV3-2,CASSLRDRGIQETQYF,TGTGCCAGCAGCCTCCGGGACAGGGGTATTCAAGAGACCCAGTACTTC
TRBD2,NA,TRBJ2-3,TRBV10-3,CAISEGLGTSGARDTQYF,TGTGCCATCAGTGAGGGCCTAGGGACTAGCGGGGCCCGGGATACGCAGTATTTT
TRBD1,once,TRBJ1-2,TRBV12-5,CASGSGGLYGYTF,TGTGCTAGTGGGTCAGGGGGGCTCTATGGCTACACCTTC
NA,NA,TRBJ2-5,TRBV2,CASSEVYLQETQYF,TGTGCCAGCAGTGAAGTATATTTACAAGAGACCCAGTACTTC
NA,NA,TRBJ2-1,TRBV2,CASSEREANEQFF,TGTGCCAGCAGTGAAAGAGAAGCCAATGAGCAGTTCTTC
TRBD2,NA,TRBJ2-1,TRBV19,CASSISAGGTYEQFF,TGTGCCAGTAGTATCTCAGCGGGAGGAACCTATGAGCAGTTCTTC
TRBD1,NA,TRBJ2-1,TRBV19,CASSSGTGVFKNEQFF,TGTGCCAGTAGTTCCGGGACAGGGGTTTTTAAGAATGAGCAGTTCTTC
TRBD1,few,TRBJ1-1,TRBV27,CASSHYRGPEAFF,TGTGCCAGCAGCCATTACAGGGGCCCTGAAGCTTTCTTT
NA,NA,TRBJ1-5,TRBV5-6,CASSLAGVSNQPQHF,TGTGCCAGCAGCTTGGCAGGGGTAAGCAATCAGCCCCAGCATTTT
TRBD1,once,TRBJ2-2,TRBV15,CATSRDGTVFPGELFF,TGTGCCACCAGCAGAGACGGGACAGTCTTCCCCGGGGAGCTGTTTTTT
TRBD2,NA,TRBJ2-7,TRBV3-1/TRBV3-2,CASSQVASGAGSSYEQYF,TGTGCCAGCAGCCAAGTAGCTAGCGGAGCTGGTAGCTCCTACGAGCAGTACTTC
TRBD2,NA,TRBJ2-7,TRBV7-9,CASSLGGRAYEQYF,TGTGCCAGCAGCTTAGGCGGGAGGGCCTACGAGCAGTACTTC
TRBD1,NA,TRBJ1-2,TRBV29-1,CSVATPGQGAYGYTF,TGCAGCGTTGCTACTCCGGGACAGGGGGCCTATGGCTACACCTTC
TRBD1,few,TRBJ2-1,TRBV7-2,CASSSMSGGRNEQFF,TGTGCCAGCAGCTCCATGTCAGGGGGAAGGAATGAGCAGTTCTTC
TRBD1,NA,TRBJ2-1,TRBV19,CASSIGTGFYNEQFF,TGTGCCAGTAGTATAGGGACAGGGTTTTACAATGAGCAGTTCTTC
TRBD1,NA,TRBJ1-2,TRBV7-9,CASSSGQAAFYGYTF,TGTGCCAGCAGCTCTGGACAGGCGGCGTTCTATGGCTACACCTTC
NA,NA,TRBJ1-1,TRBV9,CASSVEGGTEAFF,TGTGCCAGCAGCGTAGAGGGGGGGACTGAAGCTTTCTTT
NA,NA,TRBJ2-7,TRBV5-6,CASSPPGGLRYEQYF,TGTGCCAGCAGCCCACCCGGGGGGCTTCGCTACGAGCAGTACTTC
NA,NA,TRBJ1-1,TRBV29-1,CSVGSGLSEAFF,TGCAGCGTGGGCTCGGGCCTTTCTGAAGCTTTCTTT
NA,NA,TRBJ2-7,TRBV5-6,CASSFPDSYEQYF,TGTGCCAGCAGCTTCCCAGACTCCTACGAGCAGTACTTC
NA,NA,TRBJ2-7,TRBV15,CATSKGGFTYEQYF,TGTGCCACCAGCAAAGGGGGGTTCACCTACGAGCAGTACTTC
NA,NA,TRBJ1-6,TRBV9,CASSVVGSNSPLHF,TGTGCCAGCAGCGTAGTTGGCAGTAATTCACCCCTCCACTTT
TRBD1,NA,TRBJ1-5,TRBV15,CATSKDRGYSNQPQHF,TGTGCCACCAGCAAAGACAGGGGCTATAGCAATCAGCCCCAGCATTTT
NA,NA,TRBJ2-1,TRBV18,CASSPQRATYNEQFF,TGTGCCAGCTCACCACAAAGGGCGACCTACAATGAGCAGTTCTTC
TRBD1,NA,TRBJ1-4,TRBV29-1,CSVEGRGNEKLFF,TGCAGCGTCGAGGGCAGGGGGAATGAAAAACTGTTTTTT
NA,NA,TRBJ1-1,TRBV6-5,CASTRLGTEAFF,TGTGCCAGCACTAGGTTGGGCACTGAAGCTTTCTTT
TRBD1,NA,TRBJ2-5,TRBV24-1,CATSDRRQGAKTQYF,TGTGCCACCAGTGACCGCAGACAGGGGGCGAAGACCCAGTACTTC
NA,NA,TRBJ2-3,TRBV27,CASSLADTQYF,TGTGCCAGCAGTCTTGCCGATACGCAGTATTTT
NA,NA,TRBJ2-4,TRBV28,CASSAQGVDIQYF,TGTGCCAGCAGTGCCCAGGGAGTAGACATTCAGTACTTC
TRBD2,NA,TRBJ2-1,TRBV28,CASSSTIEIAGREGHYNEQFF,TGTGCCAGCAGTTCAACCATAGAGATAGCGGGCAGAGAGGGGCACTACAATGAGCAGTTCTTC